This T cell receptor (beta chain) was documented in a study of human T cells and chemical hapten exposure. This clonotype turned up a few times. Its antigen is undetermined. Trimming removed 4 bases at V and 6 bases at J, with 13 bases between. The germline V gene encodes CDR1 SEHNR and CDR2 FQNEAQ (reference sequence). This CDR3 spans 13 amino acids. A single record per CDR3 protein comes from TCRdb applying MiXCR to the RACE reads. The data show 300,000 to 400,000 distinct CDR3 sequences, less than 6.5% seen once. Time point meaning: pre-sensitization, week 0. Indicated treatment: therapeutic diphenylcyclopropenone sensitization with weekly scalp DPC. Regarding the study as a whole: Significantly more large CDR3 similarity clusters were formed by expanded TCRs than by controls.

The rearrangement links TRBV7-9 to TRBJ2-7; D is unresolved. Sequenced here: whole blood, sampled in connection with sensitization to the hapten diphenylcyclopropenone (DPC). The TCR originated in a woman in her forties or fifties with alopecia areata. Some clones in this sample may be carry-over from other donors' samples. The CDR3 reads CASSSASSLEQYF. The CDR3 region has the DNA TGTGCCAGCAGCTCCGCCTCCTCCCTCGAGCAGTACTTC.